The 16 T cell receptor beta chains below were found in one sample sequenced in a study of blood T cell repertoires in COVID-19. Data came from immunoSEQ multiplex PCR; TCRdb stores just in-frame clones and leaves some out. Of approximately 200,000 clones listed, about 91% are singletons. Sequenced material: peripheral blood. The receptors were gathered from a woman in her thirties with acute or convalescent COVID-19.

Regarding this clone: Other DNA sequences in the same sample also yield this CDR3. This chain uses TRBV7-2 with TRBJ1-1; 8 positions agree with TRBD1. V lost 2 bases to trimming and J lost 3 bases; unmatched junction nucleotides: 2. CDR3 length: 14 residues. CDR1 is SGHTA and CDR2 is FQGNSA in the germline V gene. The CDR3 loop reads CASSLQGAHTEAFF. The CDR3 DNA reads TGTGCCAGCAGCTTACAGGGGGCCCACACTGAAGCTTTCTTT. Full variable domain (remainder filled in from reference TRBV7-2 and TRBJ1-1): GAGVSQSPSNKVTEKGKDVELRCDPISGHTALYWYRQSLGQGLEFLIYFQGNSAPDKSGLPSDRFSAERTGGSVSTLTIQRTQQEDSAVYLCASSLQGAHTEAFFGQGTRLTVV.

The chain uses TRBV5-4 and TRBJ2-5; D remains ambiguous. Deletions cut 1 base from V and 2 bases from J, with 6 bases between. Germline CDR1 reads SGHNT; CDR2 reads YYREEE (reference sequence). CDR3 length: 13 residues. The CDR3 sequence: CASSLTVQETQYF. The CDR3 DNA follows: TGTGCCAGCAGCTTGACAGTACAAGAGACCCAGTACTTC.

The chain links TRBV5-1 to TRBJ2-3, with 14 bases matching TRBD2. The CDR3 has 15 residues. From germline, CDR1 is SGHRS and CDR2 YFSETQ. Trimming removed 2 bases from V and 6 bases from J; junction bases left unmatched: 2. CDR3 in DNA: TGCGCCAGCAGCTTCGGGACTAGCGGGGGTGATACGCAGTATTTT. Encoded protein: CASSFGTSGGDTQYF.

In its sample, this clone was seen a few times. The chain recombines TRBV11-2 with TRBJ1-6, with D hard to call. In germline, CDR1 is SGHAT, CDR2 FQNNGV. The CDR3 is made up of 14 amino acids. The germline V and J ends were trimmed by 3 bases and 7 bases, with 10 bases remaining between them. The CDR3, as DNA: TGTGCCAGCAGCTTCTCTCCACTCAATTCACCCCTCCACTTT. Translated, it gives CASSFSPLNSPLHF.

This clone has just one count. The chain is built from TRBV28 and TRBJ2-1; 7 bases are shared with TRBD2. The CDR3 contains 13 residues. Germline loops: CDR1 MDHEN, CDR2 SYDVKM. Losses at the gene ends were 8 bases for V and 4 bases for J; bases not matched to a gene: 5. The CDR3: CASGPGLYNEQFF. DNA for the CDR3: TGTGCCAGCGGACCGGGACTATACAATGAGCAGTTCTTC.

The chain is built from TRBV5-4 and TRBJ2-1; no definite D call. This CDR3 has 14 amino acids. Trimming cost V 3 bases and J 0 bases, with 7 bases left between them. The V gene's germline CDR1 is SGHNT and CDR2 YYREEE (reference sequence). The CDR3 DNA follows: TGTGCCAGCAGCTCGAGGAGCTCCTACAATGAGCAGTTCTTC. Its protein is CASSSRSSYNEQFF.

The chain employs TRBV2 and TRBJ2-7; the match to TRBD2 covers 8 bases. Germline CDR1 SNHLY, CDR2 FYNNEI. The CDR3 is 14 amino acids. Unmatched junction bases numbered 9, after V lost 7 bases and J lost 4 bases. The CDR3 nucleotides read TGTGCCAGCAAGAACGGGGGGGGAGATTACGAGCAGTACTTC. Protein sequence: CASKNGGGDYEQYF.

This chain uses TRBV5-4 with TRBJ2-7; maybe TRBD2 (5 bases). The CDR3 loop spans 12 amino acids. Germline V gene sequence: CDR1 SGHNT, CDR2 YYREEE (reference sequence). V was clipped by 4 bases and J by 6 bases, with 11 bases between them. The CDR3 bases are TGTGCCAGCAGCGTGGGAGCTGGCGAGCAGTACTTC. It codes for CASSVGAGEQYF. Full variable domain (outside the CDR3, taken from reference TRBV5-4 and TRBJ2-7): ETGVTQSPTHLIKTRGQQVTLRCSSQSGHNTVSWYQQALGQGPQFIFQYYREEENGRGNFPPRFSGLQFPNYSSELNVNALELDDSALYLCASSVGAGEQYFGPGTRLTVT.

The genes are TRBV28 and TRBJ1-1; 7 bases are a match to TRBD1. The CDR3 runs 13 residues. The ends lost 6 bases at V and 8 bases at J; junction bases unmatched: 9. Germline assignment: CDR1 MDHEN and CDR2 SYDVKM. The CDR3 sequence is CASSLTGNPEAFF. CDR3 nucleotide sequence: TGTGCCAGCAGCTTGACAGGGAATCCCGAAGCTTTCTTT.

Here the CDR3 reads CASSFSVTDRNTEAFF. The CDR3 nucleotides read TGTGCCAGCAGTTTCTCCGTAACTGACAGGAACACTGAAGCTTTCTTT. This rearrangement joins TRBV28 to TRBJ1-1; TRBD1 is a possible D gene (5 bases). The V end lost 3 bases, the J end lost 1 base, and 15 bases lay between the germline ends. The CDR3 has 16 residues. Germline CDR1 is MDHEN and CDR2 is SYDVKM.

J is TRBJ2-3 and V is TRBV27; weak D call: TRBD2 (6 bases). Per germline, CDR1 MNHEY and CDR2 SMNVEV (reference sequence). Trimming cost V 1 base and J 2 bases, with 16 bases left between them. The CDR3 length is 17 residues. CDR3 sequence (DNA): TGTGCCAGCAGTTTATACTCGCCTGGAGGGCCCACAGATACGCAGTATTTT. Its translation is CASSLYSPGGPTDTQYF.

The V gene is TRBV15, the J gene TRBJ1-2; D uncertain. Between the trimmed V and J ends, which lost 1 base and 2 bases, there was a span of 5 bases. CDR1 LNHNV and CDR2 YYDKDF come from the germline V gene (reference sequence). CDR3 length: 13 amino acids. The CDR3 bases are TGTGCCACCAGCAGAGTAGAGAACTATGGCTACACCTTC. Protein: CATSRVENYGYTF.

This rearrangement joins TRBV29-1 to TRBJ2-2, with D maybe TRBD2 (5 bases). Trimming took 7 bases from V and 0 from J, leaving 12 bases between them. The CDR3 is 14 amino acids. The germline V gene has CDR1 SQVTM and CDR2 ANQGSEA. CDR3 in amino acids: CSGLSGSNTGELFF. The CDR3 region has the DNA TGCAGCGGTCTCTCGGGGTCGAACACCGGGGAGCTGTTTTTT.

The V gene is TRBV5-1, the J gene TRBJ2-5; D gene uncertain. Germline CDR1 SGHRS, CDR2 YFSETQ. Trimming took off 0 bases at V and 5 bases at J, with 5 bases between the two ends. The CDR3 loop spans 12 amino acids. The CDR3, as DNA: TGCGCCAGCAGCTTGGCCATGGAGACCCAGTACTTC. It yields the protein CASSLAMETQYF.

The chain combines TRBV6-2 or TRBV6-3 with TRBJ1-5; no reliable D call. The CDR3 loop spans 12 amino acids. Germline V lookup: CDR1 MNHEY, CDR2 SVGEGT. Trimming left V 3 bases short and J 7 bases short, with 7 bases between. The CDR3, as DNA: TGTGCCAGCAGTTATCAGTTACAGCCCCAGCATTTT. Translated, it gives CASSYQLQPQHF.

This rearrangement joins TRBV5-1 to TRBJ2-2; no definite D call. The CDR3 spans 14 residues. Germline values: CDR1 SGHRS, CDR2 YFSETQ. The V and J ends lost 4 bases and 0 bases respectively, with 7 bases between them. CDR3 bases: TGCGCCAGCAGCCCCCTATCGAACACCGGGGAGCTGTTTTTT. Translated, it gives CASSPLSNTGELFF. Combining the CDR3 with reference TRBV5-1 and TRBJ2-2 gives the whole variable domain KAGVTQTPRYLIKTRGQQVTLSCSPISGHRSVSWYQQTPGQGLQFLFEYFSETQRNKGNFPGRFSGRQFSNSRSEMNVSTLELGDSALYLCASSPLSNTGELFFGEGSRLTVL.